This entry lists 24 T cell receptor beta chains sequenced from one sample in a study of cytomegalovirus exposure and HLA in healthy donors. The PCR had 60 Vbeta and 13 Jbeta primers. Measured with immunoSEQ multiplex PCR; TCRdb has only the in-frame clones, and not every one. The sample holds under 100,000 clones, over 70% seen once. The specimen sequenced was PBMCs. These receptors all stem from a man in his late teens or twenties in good health and CMV-seropositive.

The chain carries TRBV4-2 and TRBJ1-5; the D is unclear. Trimming took 3 bases from V and 0 from J, leaving 15 bases between them. The CDR3 extends over 17 amino acids. Germline V CDR1 and CDR2: LGHNA, YNFKEQ. The chain's CDR3 is CASSHPPGGNSNQPQHF. CDR3 DNA sequence: TGTGCCAGCAGCCATCCCCCCGGAGGGAATAGCAATCAGCCCCAGCATTTT.

This clone came up a few times. The J gene is TRBJ2-5, the V gene TRBV4-1, with TRBD2 as a possible D gene (5 bases). V lost 1 base and J 7 bases, leaving 10 bases between the germline ends. The CDR3 contains 13 residues. The germline V gene encodes CDR1 MGHRA and CDR2 YSYEKL. This CDR3 reads CASSQVVGGTQYF. CDR3 coding DNA: TGCGCCAGCAGCCAAGTGGTTGGAGGGACCCAGTACTTC.

V gene TRBV7-2 combines with J gene TRBJ2-5; TRBD2 matches at 11 bases. The CDR3 has 16 amino acids. V shed 0 bases and J 7 bases; nucleotides not matched to a gene: 7. Germline V gene lookup returns CDR1 SGHTA and CDR2 FQGNSA. Written as DNA, the CDR3 is TGTGCCAGCAGCTTAGCGCTAGTAACTAGCGGGAGGACCCAGTACTTC. Amino acid sequence: CASSLALVTSGRTQYF.

This rearrangement joins TRBV5-1 to TRBJ2-1; TRBD1 matches 8 bases. V dropped 3 bases and J dropped 4; count of bases not matched to a gene: 9. CDR1 is SGHRS, CDR2 YFSETQ, per germline. This CDR3 comprises 16 residues. The CDR3 DNA reads TGCGCCAGCAGCTCCCCCGACAGGGGAGCATACAATGAGCAGTTCTTC. This encodes CASSSPDRGAYNEQFF.

The chain joins TRBV27 to TRBJ1-1, with 8 nucleotides matching TRBD1. CDR1 and CDR2 from the germline V gene are MNHEY and SMNVEV (reference sequence). Losses at the gene ends were 8 bases for V and 3 bases for J; bases not matched to a gene: 5. The CDR3 consists of 13 residues. CDR3 bases: TGTGCCAGCTCCCTACAGGGGGACACTGAAGCTTTCTTT. As protein: CASSLQGDTEAFF.

This chain connects TRBV5-1 to TRBJ2-4; TRBD2 might be the D (5 bases). The CDR3 is 15 residues long. V was pared by 2 bases and J by 0 bases, with 9 bases between. Germline V gene data show CDR1 as SGHRS and CDR2 as YFSETQ. In DNA form, the CDR3 reads TGCGCCAGCAGCTTAGACGGACTAGCCAAAAACATTCAGTACTTC. It yields the protein CASSLDGLAKNIQYF.

V is TRBV5-1 and J is TRBJ1-1; D not resolved. V dropped 4 bases and J dropped 1 base, with 8 bases sitting between them. The CDR3 has 13 amino acids. Germline V CDR1 and CDR2: SGHRS, YFSETQ. The CDR3 bases are TGCGCCAGCAGCCGGGGTTCGAACACTGAAGCTTTCTTT. The encoded protein is CASSRGSNTEAFF.

The rearrangement joins TRBV6-1 to TRBJ1-2; TRBD1 is a possible D gene (6 bases). Germline V gives CDR1 MNHNS, CDR2 SASEGT. The CDR3 is 13 residues long. The germline V and J ends were trimmed by 7 bases and 4 bases, with 13 bases remaining between them. This chain's CDR3 is CASMTVGAYGYTF. The CDR3 coding sequence is TGTGCCAGCATGACGGTGGGGGCCTATGGCTACACCTTC.

This clone appeared once. The chain joins TRBV5-1 to TRBJ1-2; D may be TRBD1 (5 bases). The germline V and J ends were trimmed by 0 bases and 4 bases, with 10 bases remaining between them. Germline V gene sequence: CDR1 SGHRS, CDR2 YFSETQ. This CDR3 has 14 residues. CDR3: CASSLGQPIYGYTF. CDR3 sequence (DNA): TGCGCCAGCAGCTTGGGACAGCCAATCTATGGCTACACCTTC.

The gene calls are TRBV4-1 and TRBJ2-2; D is possibly TRBD2 (5 bases). The CDR3 covers 18 residues. The V gene's germline CDR1 is MGHRA and CDR2 YSYEKL. V lost 0 bases, J lost 2 bases, and 16 bases lay in between. This CDR3 is CASSQDRVRGRNTGELFF. CDR3 coding DNA: TGCGCCAGCAGCCAAGATCGAGTTCGGGGTCGAAACACCGGGGAGCTGTTTTTT.

This clone was observed a handful of times. The CDR3, as DNA: TGTGCCAGCAGTTTCAGGGGGGTCACTGAAGCTTTCTTT. It specifies CASSFRGVTEAFF. V gene TRBV28 combines with J gene TRBJ1-1, with 7 bases aligning to TRBD1. The CDR3 loop spans 13 amino acids. The junction had 2 bases not matched to a gene; V was cut back by 3 bases and J by 4 bases. Looked up from germline, CDR1 is MDHEN and CDR2 is SYDVKM.

V gene TRBV29-1 combines with J gene TRBJ2-5, with D maybe TRBD1 (5 bases). Germline CDR1 reads SQVTM; CDR2 reads ANQGSEA. V was cut by 2 bases and J by 5 bases, with 12 bases left in between. CDR3 length equals 13 residues. DNA of the CDR3: TGCAGCGTTGAACGTCTCAAGGGGGAGACCCAGTACTTC. Translated, it gives CSVERLKGETQYF.

V and J are TRBV6-1 and TRBJ2-7; a weak D match, TRBD1 (6 bases). The CDR3 contains 15 residues. Trimming stripped 3 bases from V and 4 bases from J, with 16 bases between. The germline CDR1 and CDR2 sequences are MNHNS and SASEGT. The CDR3 bases are TGTGCCAGCAGTGACAGGGGATCCCTCACGTACGAGCAGTACTTC. This gives the protein CASSDRGSLTYEQYF.

This rearrangement joins TRBV6-1 to TRBJ2-7; 7 positions agree with TRBD2. Germline values: CDR1 MNHNS, CDR2 SASEGT. V trimming: 9 bases; J trimming: 2 bases; junction bases outside the gene matches: 10. There are 14 residues in the CDR3. The CDR3 sequence is CASAPTRGAYEQYF. The CDR3 DNA follows: TGTGCCAGTGCCCCTACTCGGGGGGCCTACGAGCAGTACTTC.

This sequence joins TRBV6-5 and TRBJ2-1, with 7 nucleotides matching TRBD2. The CDR3 is 13 residues long. V dropped 2 bases and J dropped 7; count of bases not matched to a gene: 2. Germline lookup yields CDR1 MNHEY and CDR2 SVGAGI. As DNA, the CDR3 is TGTGCCAGCAGTTACCGGGAGGAGAATGAGCAGTTCTTC. Translated: CASSYREENEQFF.

The rearrangement uses TRBV5-1 and TRBJ2-5; 7 nucleotides line up with TRBD1. J gave up 1 base and V 4 bases, and 4 bases lay outside the gene matches. The CDR3 is 14 residues long. Per the germline V gene, CDR1 is SGHRS and CDR2 is YFSETQ. The CDR3 region has the DNA TGCGCCAGCAGCGTAAGACAGGGCCAAGAGACCCAGTACTTC. It codes for CASSVRQGQETQYF.

The genes are TRBV4-1 and TRBJ2-4, with 10 bases matching TRBD2. The CDR3 extends over 19 amino acids. Germline CDR1 is MGHRA and CDR2 is YSYEKL. The ends lost 4 bases at V and 1 base at J; junction bases unmatched: 13. Here the CDR3 reads CASSPTSGTTVMAKNIQYF. CDR3 coding DNA: TGCGCCAGCAGCCCTACTAGCGGGACCACTGTTATGGCCAAAAACATTCAGTACTTC.

The J gene is TRBJ2-7, the V gene TRBV27; D not certain. The germline gives CDR1 MNHEY, CDR2 SMNVEV (reference sequence). There are 14 residues in the CDR3. The V end was cut by 4 bases, the J end by 6 bases, with 16 bases between. The CDR3: CASSSLRIPGEQYF. CDR3 sequence (DNA): TGTGCCAGCAGTTCGCTCCGGATCCCGGGCGAGCAGTACTTC.

This sequence joins TRBV18 and TRBJ1-2, with D possibly being TRBD1 (6 bases). The germline V and J ends were trimmed by 3 bases and 4 bases, with 12 bases remaining between them. The CDR3 sequence is 14 residues long. Germline V gives CDR1 KGHSH, CDR2 LQKENI. The CDR3 loop is CASSPDRSSYGYTF. The CDR3 DNA sequence: TGTGCCAGCTCACCGGACAGAAGCAGCTATGGCTACACCTTC.

Only a few counts were recorded for this clone. The DNA is left out, because the CDR3 cannot be placed on it with certainty; the CDR3 is given as TCRdb lists it. The chain joins TRBV28 to TRBJ2-1; TRBD1, the table's D call, lacks a check against the DNA. Germline CDR1 is MDHEN and CDR2 is SYDVKM. The CDR3 has 17 amino acids, counting both end residues. The CDR3 protein is CASSSPGVGQGAPQRFF.

The V and J genes are TRBV6-5 and TRBJ2-2; 8 bases match TRBD1. The CDR3 loop spans 15 amino acids. Germline trimming cut 5 bases from V and 3 bases from J; bases unmatched to any gene: 5. Germline loops: CDR1 MNHEY, CDR2 SVGAGI. CDR3 sequence: CASSLTGVYTGELFF. The CDR3 DNA follows: TGTGCCAGCAGTCTGACAGGGGTGTACACCGGGGAGCTGTTTTTT.

The rearrangement uses TRBV10-1 and TRBJ1-2; D possibly corresponds to TRBD1 (5 bases). Trimming stripped 2 bases from V and 0 bases from J, with 7 bases between. The germline V gene encodes CDR1 WNHNN and CDR2 SYGVQD (reference sequence). There are 14 residues in the CDR3. The CDR3 sequence is CASSEDSPNYGYTF. CDR3 sequence (DNA): TGCGCCAGCAGTGAGGACAGCCCTAACTATGGCTACACCTTC.

This rearrangement joins TRBV27 to TRBJ1-1; D is unclear. Germline V gives CDR1 MNHEY, CDR2 SMNVEV (reference sequence). The length of the CDR3 is 13 residues. The V end was cut by 0 bases, the J end by 4 bases, with 6 bases between. The CDR3 protein is CASSLSGGTEAFF. The CDR3 DNA reads TGTGCCAGCAGTTTATCCGGAGGCACTGAAGCTTTCTTT.

The chain combines TRBV7-2 with TRBJ2-5; perhaps TRBD1 as D (5 bases). Germline loops: CDR1 SGHTA, CDR2 FQGNSA. V was clipped by 5 bases and J by 3 bases, with 22 bases between them. The CDR3 has 17 residues. CDR3 sequence: CASSLGAGEGPKETQYF. In DNA form, the CDR3 reads TGTGCCAGCAGCCTTGGGGCCGGAGAAGGGCCCAAAGAGACCCAGTACTTC.